This TCR beta chain was identified in a study of blood T cell repertoires in COVID-19. The protocol was immunoSEQ multiplex PCR, while the TCRdb copy is restricted to in-frame clones and leaves out a portion. The sample lists roughly 150,000 clones; about 86% were seen once. Germline CDR1 is SGHNT and CDR2 is YENEEA. There are 18 residues in the CDR3. Trimming removed 0 bases at V and 5 bases at J, with 20 bases between. The clonotype was recovered from a woman aged 70-85 years who had recovered from COVID-19. The V and J genes are TRBV11-3 and TRBJ2-1; D is perhaps TRBD2 (5 bases). Sequenced input: peripheral blood. CDR3: CASSLDGYAGGSHNEQFF. Here the CDR3 DNA reads TGTGCCAGCAGCTTAGACGGGTATGCTGGCGGGTCCCACAATGAGCAGTTCTTC. The full variable domain, rest sourced from reference TRBV11-3 and TRBJ2-1, is EAGVVQSPRYKIIEKKQPVAFWCNPISGHNTLYWYLQNLGQGPELLIRYENEEAVDDSQLPKDRFSAERLKGVDSTLKIQPAELGDSAVYLCASSLDGYAGGSHNEQFFGPGTRLTVL.